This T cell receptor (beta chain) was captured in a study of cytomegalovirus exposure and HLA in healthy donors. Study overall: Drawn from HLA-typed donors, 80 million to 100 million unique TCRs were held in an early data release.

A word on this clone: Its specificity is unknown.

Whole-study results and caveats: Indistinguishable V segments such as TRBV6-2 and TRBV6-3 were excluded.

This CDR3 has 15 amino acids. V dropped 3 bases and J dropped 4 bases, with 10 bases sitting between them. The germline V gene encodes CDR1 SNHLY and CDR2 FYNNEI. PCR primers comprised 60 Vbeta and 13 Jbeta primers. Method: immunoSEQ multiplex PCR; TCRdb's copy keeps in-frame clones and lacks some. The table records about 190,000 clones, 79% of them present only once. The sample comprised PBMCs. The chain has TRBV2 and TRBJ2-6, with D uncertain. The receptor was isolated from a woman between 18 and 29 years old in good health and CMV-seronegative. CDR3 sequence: CASSDSVPGANVLTF. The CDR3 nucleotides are TGTGCCAGCAGTGACTCAGTGCCCGGGGCCAACGTCCTGACTTTC.